A selection of T cell receptor beta chains follows, all from one sample in a study of blood T cell repertoires in COVID-19. Some clones are missing from TCRdb's copy, which holds only in-frame ones; the method was immunoSEQ multiplex PCR. This table holds about 130,000 clones, 75% to 90% found once. Specimen: peripheral blood. The source of these receptors is a man in his forties or fifties with active COVID-19. Both conserved end residues are part of each CDR3. The D gene is left open where the match is weak. Rows give clone size only sometimes, using once, few, many, or a class for an expanded clone.

TRBJ1-1 . . TRBV3-1/TRBV3-2 CASSEFSEAEAFF
TRBJ2-1 . TRBD2 TRBV10-3 CAIRVGGGAYEQFF
TRBJ2-2 . . TRBV6-5 CASARQGELFF
TRBJ2-3 . TRBD2 TRBV6-6 CASRRLAGEQRERDTQYF
TRBJ2-1 . . TRBV7-2 CASSLAGGANSGNEQFF
TRBJ2-1 . TRBD1 TRBV25-1 CASRDPGQGYEQFF
TRBJ2-1 . TRBD2 TRBV11-2 CASSLVIGLADYEQFF
TRBJ2-7 . . TRBV7-8 CASSLVREQYF
TRBJ2-7 . . TRBV4-1 CASSQDWAGVFYEQYF
TRBJ1-4 . . TRBV14 CASSQSRGEPVFNEKLFF
TRBJ2-7 . . TRBV7-9 CASSPIAGNEQYF
TRBJ1-4 . . TRBV5-1 CASSREGEKLFF
TRBJ2-1 . TRBD1 TRBV6-6 CASSSGGREQFF
TRBJ2-7 . TRBD2 TRBV6-6 CASSYAGGAYEQYF
TRBJ2-5 once TRBD1 TRBV3-1/TRBV3-2 CASSETGGWETQYF
TRBJ1-4 . . TRBV4-3 CASSQLYRATNEKLFF
TRBJ2-1 . TRBD2 TRBV7-6 CASSRGGLAGAPGTYNEQFF
TRBJ2-6 . . TRBV27 CATSGTLGANVLTF
TRBJ1-2 . . TRBV9 CASSGGRTGLSSNYGYTF
TRBJ2-7 . . TRBV6-5 CASQEGGRNEQYF
TRBJ2-7 . TRBD1 TRBV2 CASHRTGKHEQYF
TRBJ2-3 . . TRBV18 CASSMSADTQYF
TRBJ1-4 . . TRBV28 CASSPANEKLFF